These 9 T cell receptor beta chains were sequenced from one sample in a study of long-term antiretroviral therapy in people with HIV. At the survey level, the v3.0 immunoSEQ assay was run. The data were produced by immunoSEQ multiplex PCR, yet TCRdb's version contains in-frame clones alone and is incomplete. The sample includes tens of thousands of clones, about four fifths seen only once; the top ten take 5.6%. The sample was unsorted PBMCs, taken 0.2 years after starting antiretroviral therapy. These receptors all come from a young woman with HIV.

The gene calls are TRBV7-2 and TRBJ1-4; weak D call: TRBD1 (5 bases). Germline V CDR1 and CDR2: SGHTA, FQGNSA. The V end lost 3 bases, the J end lost 4 bases, and 6 bases lay between the germline ends. The length of the CDR3 is 13 residues. The CDR3 DNA reads as TGTGCCAGCAGCTTGCAGGGTAATGAAAAACTGTTTTTT. Its translation: CASSLQGNEKLFF.

This rearrangement joins TRBV7-2 to TRBJ2-1; D perhaps matches TRBD2 (5 bases). The V gene's germline CDR1 is SGHTA and CDR2 FQGNSA. The CDR3 spans 15 residues. The V end was cut by 0 bases, the J end by 6 bases, with 12 bases between. DNA of the CDR3: TGTGCCAGCAGCTTAGCCGGGGAATTCAGCAATGAGCAGTTCTTC. Protein: CASSLAGEFSNEQFF.

The gene calls are TRBV4-1 and TRBJ2-1; a weak D match, TRBD1 (5 bases). With 1 base removed from V and 4 bases from J, the gap between germline ends came to 11 bases. This CDR3 spans 15 amino acids. The germline V gene encodes CDR1 MGHRA and CDR2 YSYEKL. In nucleotides, the CDR3 is TGCGCCAGCAGCCAAGGACCTGGGGCGTACAATGAGCAGTTCTTC. Translated: CASSQGPGAYNEQFF.

V is TRBV11-3 and J is TRBJ2-3; no reliable D call. Trimming took 1 base from V and 0 from J, leaving 8 bases between them. The CDR3 loop spans 15 amino acids. Germline V lookup: CDR1 SGHNT, CDR2 YENEEA. The CDR3 DNA sequence: TGTGCCAGCAGCTTAGGTTCCAGCAGCACAGATACGCAGTATTTT. This codes for CASSLGSSSTDTQYF.

This clone was observed a handful of times. The CDR3 sequence: CASSHVMSGTGSEKLFF. The CDR3 DNA sequence: TGCGCCAGCAGCCATGTAATGTCCGGGACAGGGAGTGAAAAACTGTTTTTT. The chain is built from TRBV4-1 and TRBJ1-4; 9 nucleotides line up with TRBD1. Per germline, CDR1 MGHRA and CDR2 YSYEKL. Trimming removed 3 bases from V and 7 bases from J; junction bases left unmatched: 12. The CDR3 is 17 amino acids.

The V and J genes are TRBV30 and TRBJ1-2; D uncertain. CDR1 is GTSNPN and CDR2 is SVGIG in the germline V gene (reference sequence). Trimming stripped 4 bases from V and 1 base from J, with 7 bases between. The CDR3 is 12 amino acids. Here the CDR3 DNA reads TGTGCCTGGAATACGGTTAACTATGGCTACACCTTC. Encoded protein: CAWNTVNYGYTF.

This chain joins TRBV5-8 and TRBJ1-1, with TRBD1 identical over 8 bases. Looked up from germline, CDR1 is SGHTS and CDR2 is YDEGEE. This CDR3 contains 16 residues. Unmatched junction bases numbered 13, after V lost 5 bases and J lost 4 bases. CDR3 sequence reads: CASSKKTGAGSTEAFF. In DNA, the CDR3 is TGTGCCAGCAGTAAAAAGACAGGGGCCGGATCCACTGAAGCTTTCTTT.

This chain links TRBV7-2 with TRBJ1-6, with 7 positions matching TRBD1. V lost 4 bases and J lost 2; bases outside the gene matches: 11. Per the germline V gene, CDR1 is SGHTA and CDR2 is FQGNSA. This CDR3 contains 18 residues. The CDR3 is CASSSHPVGGTYNSPLHF. CDR3 coding DNA: TGTGCCAGCAGCTCGCATCCCGTAGGGGGCACCTATAATTCACCCCTCCACTTT.

This chain uses TRBV19 with TRBJ1-1, with D hard to call. V was cut by 8 bases and J by 3 bases, with 10 bases left in between. Germline-derived CDR1 and CDR2 are LNHDA and SQIVND (reference sequence). The CDR3 extends over 12 amino acids. Here the CDR3 reads CASSRAYTEAFF. Here the CDR3 DNA reads TGTGCCAGTTCCCGAGCGTACACTGAAGCTTTCTTT.